This T cell receptor (beta chain) derives from a study of CD8+ T cells in alopecia areata (dated 2018 in TCRdb). For context, the study as a whole: Treated patients were enrolled in an open-label pilot trial of oral tofacitinib, 5 to 10 mg twice daily, for moderate-to-severe alopecia areata. To study T cell clonal expansion in alopecia areata, the researchers applied high-throughput TCRbeta sequencing to both the C3H/HeJ mouse model and human patients. immunoSEQ multiplex PCR using 35 Vbeta forward primers and 13 Jbeta reverse primers was used to amplify TCRbeta CDR3 regions. Human TCRbeta sequencing covered scalp tissue and sorted CD4+ and CD8+ peripheral blood T cells from patchy and totalis/universalis alopecia areata patients and healthy controls. The SALT score, which quantifies the percentage of affected scalp surface area, was used to measure disease severity in treated patients. Biopsies were taken from tofacitinib-treated patients at baseline and again at 4 and 24 weeks into treatment, and several of those patients also had a later scalp biopsy. Scalp clonality was compared among normal scalp (n=4), patchy alopecia areata scalp (n=8), and alopecia totalis/universalis scalp (n=8). Patients stayed on tofacitinib for 6 to 18 months and then had 6 months of follow-up off drug so that delayed response and recurrence could be assessed. RNA came from the PAXgene miRNA kit for fixed scalp, the miRNeasy kit for PBMCs, and the RNeasy kit for mouse skin. General findings and caveats noted by the study authors: Compared with normal scalp, lesional scalp, particularly in alopecia totalis/universalis, had higher clonality and more expanded CD8+ clones, which suggests antigenic drive. The treated cohort was small, with a single nonresponder, so links between baseline CD8+ expansion and response need larger studies. During tofacitinib treatment, many expanded lesional clones stuck around in both scalp and blood, and this persistence may partly explain why relapse happens after treatment is stopped. Unlike mouse skin, where gammadelta T cells dominate, normal human skin contains resident alphabeta T cells that get sequenced too, which complicates analysis of the scalp TCR repertoire. With tofacitinib, both scalp clonality and the number of expanded CD8+ clones among the top 100 scalp clones went down significantly. Shared TCR sequences between patients were less evident than in mice, which may be partly attributable to HLA diversity in the patient population.

This clone was seen more than once but under ten times. Its antigen is not yet known. No base quality information exists; no much larger clone differs at one position. Receptor amplification or capture employed the immunoSEQ multiplex PCR assay. RNA was extracted from all samples and reverse transcribed into cDNA as template for TCR sequencing. SuperScript III was used to make first-strand cDNA, primed with a 2:1 mix of oligo-dT and random hexamers. A synthetic immune receptor repertoire was used to measure amplification bias, and any remaining bias was corrected computationally. The paper's data handling went like this. Raw reads were preprocessed for error removal, and CDR3 was defined according to IMGT conventions as running from the conserved cysteine to phenylalanine. Clonality was computed by normalizing Shannon entropy by log2 of the number of productive unique TCRs and subtracting the result from 1. CD4 or CD8 identity of scalp clones was inferred by cross-referencing scalp TCRbeta sequences with sorted blood CD4 and CD8 repertoires. The clones in this table, taken by TCRdb from immuneACCESS, are in-frame only. Not every clone is retained; where verified, under half of the shortfall comes from an unresolved V gene, and the cause of the rest is unknown. V and J calls and clone size are copied from that table; D and trimming were computed from the DNA. This sample gives roughly 180,000 clones in total; about 53% of them show up just once. The ten largest clones represent less than 14% of the sample.

V loses 0 bases, J loses 0 bases, and the germline ends lie 18 bases apart. In the germline V gene, CDR1 corresponds to LGHNA and CDR2 to YSLEER. The CDR3 measures 19 amino acids from cysteine to phenylalanine. Only the CDR3 part of the read is kept: 57 bases, read in frame from the first base. The time point label of this sample denotes: around 22 weeks on oral tofacitinib. The treatment or condition label on this specimen signifies: oral pan-JAK inhibitor, 5-10 mg twice daily. From alopecia areata patients, peripheral blood was collected along with lesional scalp punch biopsies. PBMCs were separated by density centrifugation and stained for CD3, CD4 and CD8, after which CD4+ and CD8+ T cells were sorted on a FACSAria.

Material: CD8+ T cells sorted from blood, obtained at week 24, from a patient treated with tofacitinib. The V and J genes are TRBV4-3 and TRBJ1-3; perhaps TRBD1 is the D gene, with 5 bases matching. The sequence came from a human donor with alopecia areata. The nucleotides are TGCGCCAGCAGCCAAGAAGATTCGGGTCGGGGGGGCTCTGGAAACACCATATATTTT. It translates as CASSQEDSGRGGSGNTIYF.